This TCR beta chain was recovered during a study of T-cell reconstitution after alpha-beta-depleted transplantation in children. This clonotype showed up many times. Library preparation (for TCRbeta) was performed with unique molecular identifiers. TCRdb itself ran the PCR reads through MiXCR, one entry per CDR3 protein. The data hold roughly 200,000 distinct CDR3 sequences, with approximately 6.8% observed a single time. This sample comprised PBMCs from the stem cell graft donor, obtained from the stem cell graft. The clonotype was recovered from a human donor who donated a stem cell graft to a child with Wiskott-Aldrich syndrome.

CDR3 protein: CASSRVSRSPNEQFF. The DNA of the CDR3 is TGCGCCAGCAGCCGAGTGAGCCGCAGCCCCAATGAGCAGTTCTTC. The chain couples TRBV4-3 to TRBJ2-1; no firm D call. This CDR3 spans 15 amino acids. The germline CDR1 and CDR2 sequences are LGHNA and YSLEER. The V end was cut by 4 bases, the J end by 6 bases, with 16 bases between.